The 19 T cell receptor beta chains reported below all come from one sample, sequenced in a study of control samples from healthy donors and cancer patients. TCRdb's table, derived via immunoSEQ multiplex PCR, lists solely in-frame clones and lacks some. This sample yields about 120,000 clones, of which approximately 93% are seen a single time; 6% to 8.5% belongs to the top ten. The sample comprised blood. The receptors derive from a woman in her late teens or twenties in good health.

This chain connects TRBV27 to TRBJ2-7; D is tentatively TRBD1 or TRBD2 (7 bases each). The germline V gene encodes CDR1 MNHEY and CDR2 SMNVEV (reference sequence). V dropped 3 bases and J dropped 1 base, with 16 bases sitting between them. This CDR3 is built from 16 residues. CDR3 nucleotides: TGTGCCAGCAGTTTGTACCAGGGGGGGGAATCCTACGAGCAGTACTTC. Its translation: CASSLYQGGESYEQYF.

The chain carries TRBV20-1 and TRBJ2-3; maybe TRBD2 (6 bases). There are 10 residues in the CDR3. Germline values: CDR1 DFQATT, CDR2 SNEGSKA (reference sequence). V was trimmed by 6 bases and J by 8 bases, leaving 9 bases between them. The chain's CDR3 is CSASRGTQYF. The CDR3 region has the DNA TGCAGTGCATCGCGGGGTACGCAGTATTTT.

The chain is built from TRBV7-3 and TRBJ2-3; D might be TRBD2 (6 bases). Germline CDR1 SGHTA, CDR2 FQGTGA. The ends were cut back, 0 bases at V and 3 bases at J, with 7 bases in the middle. The CDR3 is 14 amino acids. This CDR3 reads CASSLTGLTDTQYF. CDR3 sequence (DNA): TGTGCCAGCAGCTTAACTGGACTAACAGATACGCAGTATTTT.

In DNA form, the CDR3 reads TGTGCCAGCAGTTACTCGAATAGCAGGGGGCGATTCTATGGCTACACCTTC. This translates into CASSYSNSRGRFYGYTF. The rearrangement links TRBV6-2 or TRBV6-3 to TRBJ1-2, with TRBD1 matching 8 bases. This CDR3 contains 17 residues. Looked up from germline, CDR1 is MNHEY and CDR2 is SVGEGT. Germline trimming cut 0 bases from V and 4 bases from J; bases unmatched to any gene: 10.

This chain connects TRBV19 to TRBJ1-1; unclear D gene. The germline V gene encodes CDR1 LNHDA and CDR2 SQIVND (reference sequence). This CDR3 contains 11 residues. The V gene lost 3 bases and the J gene lost 6 bases, with 5 bases spanning the gap. CDR3 loop: CASSIFSEAFF. The CDR3 DNA reads TGTGCCAGTAGTATCTTCTCTGAAGCTTTCTTT.

This chain uses TRBV6-5 with TRBJ1-5; TRBD1 is a possible D gene (6 bases). Germline CDR1 MNHEY, CDR2 SVGAGI. The CDR3 covers 15 residues. The V end was cut by 7 bases, the J end by 0 bases, with 13 bases between. CDR3 in amino acids: CASNVLQGSNQPQHF. CDR3 bases: TGTGCCAGCAATGTATTACAGGGTAGCAATCAGCCCCAGCATTTT.

The chain links TRBV6-5 to TRBJ1-4; 9 bases agree with TRBD1. J lost 8 bases, V lost 4 bases, and 8 bases had no gene match. From germline, CDR1 is MNHEY and CDR2 SVGAGI. CDR3 length equals 15 residues. The CDR3 is CASSSTRQGGEKLFF. CDR3 nucleotides: TGTGCCAGCAGTTCCACCCGACAGGGGGGAGAAAAACTGTTTTTT.

CDR3 nucleotide sequence: TGTGCCACCAGCAGAGAACTAGACAGGGGGCCATTTAGGACCTACGAGCAGTACTTC. It translates to CATSRELDRGPFRTYEQYF. This chain uses TRBV15 with TRBJ2-7, with 10 bases aligning to TRBD1. This CDR3 has 19 amino acids. The junction had 13 bases not matched to a gene; V was cut back by 0 bases and J by 2 bases. CDR1 and CDR2 from the germline V gene are LNHNV and YYDKDF (reference sequence).

V usage is TRBV6-5 and J usage is TRBJ1-4, with unresolved D. CDR3 length: 14 amino acids. Germline CDR1 is MNHEY and CDR2 is SVGAGI. Deletions cut 5 bases from V and 2 bases from J, with 9 bases between. The CDR3 region has the DNA TGTGCCAGCAGTCGTCAGAGTACTAATGAAAAACTGTTTTTT. Protein sequence: CASSRQSTNEKLFF.

The chain is built from TRBV18 and TRBJ1-1, with 7 bases fitting TRBD1. This CDR3 has 17 residues. Losses at the gene ends were 3 bases for V and 0 bases for J; bases not matched to a gene: 10. Germline CDR1 reads KGHSH; CDR2 reads LQKENI. CDR3 protein: CASSPQGQSLLNTEAFF. The DNA of the CDR3 is TGTGCCAGCTCACCTCAGGGACAGTCGTTGCTGAACACTGAAGCTTTCTTT.

The rearrangement joins TRBV7-9 to TRBJ2-1; the D is unclear. The CDR3 is made up of 11 amino acids. Germline values: CDR1 SEHNR, CDR2 FQNEAQ (reference sequence). Trimming left V 4 bases short and J 5 bases short, with 3 bases between. The CDR3 protein is CASSSDNEQFF. CDR3 nucleotides: TGTGCCAGCAGCTCTGACAATGAGCAGTTCTTC.

This rearrangement joins TRBV20-1 to TRBJ1-2; 9 bases line up with TRBD1. V was pared by 6 bases and J by 7 bases, with 3 bases of the junction left unmatched. This CDR3 region has 11 residues. Germline lookup yields CDR1 DFQATT and CDR2 SNEGSKA (reference sequence). The CDR3 bases are TGCAGTGCGCCGGACAGGGGTGGCTACACCTTC. Its protein is CSAPDRGGYTF.

This rearrangement joins TRBV7-6 to TRBJ1-1, with a possible D match to TRBD1 (5 bases). Germline CDR1 and CDR2: SGHVS and FNYEAQ. Trimming stripped 3 bases from V and 0 bases from J, with 17 bases between. The CDR3 extends over 17 amino acids. The CDR3 region is CASSLGMFGGVNTEAFF. The CDR3 bases are TGTGCCAGCAGCTTGGGTATGTTTGGGGGAGTGAACACTGAAGCTTTCTTT.

This chain uses TRBV5-1 with TRBJ2-7, with a possible D match to TRBD1 (5 bases). V shed 5 bases and J shed 0 bases, with 12 bases lying between them. There are 14 residues in the CDR3. Germline V gives CDR1 SGHRS, CDR2 YFSETQ. In DNA, the CDR3 is TGCGCCAGCAGAGCAGGGCACAACTCCTACGAGCAGTACTTC. Translated: CASRAGHNSYEQYF.

This clone appeared a few times. This chain connects TRBV7-6 to TRBJ1-6; 9 nucleotides line up with TRBD1. This CDR3 spans 18 amino acids. Germline V gene lookup returns CDR1 SGHVS and CDR2 FNYEAQ. Trimming took 5 bases from V and 5 from J; bases not matched to a gene: 13. This CDR3 is CASSASTGGLYDNSPLHF. CDR3 bases: TGTGCCAGCAGCGCCTCAACAGGGGGCCTCTATGATAATTCACCCCTCCACTTT.

The V call is TRBV28, the J call TRBJ2-2, with 8 nucleotides matching TRBD1. The CDR3 contains 17 residues. Germline-derived CDR1 and CDR2 are MDHEN and SYDVKM. J gave up 4 bases and V 3 bases, and 10 bases lay outside the gene matches. CDR3 DNA: TGTGCCAGCAGTTTGTGGGCCGGGACAGGAACCACCGGGGAGCTGTTTTTT. This codes for CASSLWAGTGTTGELFF. Complete variable domain (other parts from reference TRBV28 and TRBJ2-2): DVKVTQSSRYLVKRTGEKVFLECVQDMDHENMFWYRQDPGLGLRLIYFSYDVKMKEKGDIPEGYSVSREKKERFSLILESASTNQTSMYLCASSLWAGTGTTGELFFGEGSRLTVL.

The chain links TRBV5-1 to TRBJ2-7; the D gene is possibly TRBD2 (6 bases). V was clipped by 0 bases and J by 2 bases, with 12 bases between them. Germline values: CDR1 SGHRS, CDR2 YFSETQ. The CDR3 covers 15 residues. DNA of the CDR3: TGCGCCAGCAGCTTGGCGGGAGATAACGCCTACGAGCAGTACTTC. Amino acids: CASSLAGDNAYEQYF.

The CDR3 is CASSLTASLRGYNEQFF. CDR3 nucleotides: TGTGCCAGCAGCTTAACGGCTAGTTTGAGGGGATACAATGAGCAGTTCTTC. The chain joins TRBV7-3 to TRBJ2-1; D tentatively reads TRBD1 or TRBD2 (5 bases each). The CDR3 contains 17 residues. The V gene lost 0 bases and the J gene lost 4 bases, with 16 bases spanning the gap. Germline CDR1 reads SGHTA; CDR2 reads FQGTGA.

The CDR3: CASSPEISWNSPLHF. CDR3 in DNA: TGTGCCAGCTCACCAGAGATTTCGTGGAATTCACCCCTCCACTTT. This chain uses TRBV18 with TRBJ1-6; unclear D gene. The CDR3 contains 15 residues. V lost 2 bases, J lost 7 bases, and 12 bases lay in between. Germline V gives CDR1 KGHSH, CDR2 LQKENI.